The 32 T cell receptor beta chains presented below share a single source sample, sequenced in a study of cytomegalovirus exposure and HLA in healthy donors. With 60 Vbeta and 13 Jbeta primers, the PCR was carried out. Here immunoSEQ multiplex PCR was the method, and the copy in TCRdb shows in-frame clones only, minus some. The top ten clones hold approximately 8% of a sample with 150,000 to 180,000 clones, around 75% of them seen once. Sequencing used PBMCs. The receptor source for this set is a man aged 25-40 years in good health and CMV-seropositive.

The V call is TRBV4-1, the J call TRBJ1-5; D is perhaps TRBD1 (6 bases). The germline gives CDR1 MGHRA, CDR2 YSYEKL. The CDR3 totals 11 residues. Deletions cut 10 bases from V and 6 bases from J, with 10 bases between. CDR3: CATSRGQPQHF. The CDR3 DNA reads as TGCGCCACCTCCAGGGGTCAGCCCCAGCATTTT.

J is TRBJ1-4 and V is TRBV7-7; no firm D call. This CDR3 region has 15 residues. V lost 1 base, J lost 0 bases, and 6 bases lay in between. Germline V gene lookup returns CDR1 SSHAT and CDR2 FNYEAQ (reference sequence). Here the CDR3 DNA reads TGTGCCAGCAGCTTAGGAACAACAACTAATGAAAAACTGTTTTTT. The encoded protein is CASSLGTTTNEKLFF.

V gene TRBV27 combines with J gene TRBJ1-2, with D maybe TRBD1 (6 bases). The CDR3 consists of 16 residues. Trimming left V 6 bases short and J 0 bases short, with 17 bases between. Germline CDR1 MNHEY, CDR2 SMNVEV (reference sequence). For the CDR3, the DNA is TGTGCCAGCAGCTTAGGGTGGGGGGGCCCTAACTATGGCTACACCTTC. Translating it yields CASSLGWGGPNYGYTF.

This clone has more than one count but fewer than ten. V gene TRBV4-2 combines with J gene TRBJ2-5; TRBD1 matches 8 bases. The trim removed 5 bases at V and 5 bases at J, leaving 10 bases unmatched. The CDR3 contains 15 residues. CDR1 and CDR2 (germline): LGHNA, YNFKEQ. The CDR3 coding sequence is TGTGCCAGCAGCTTGGTACCAGGGGGCGGGGAGACCCAGTACTTC. The encoded protein is CASSLVPGGGETQYF.

This chain uses TRBV6-1 with TRBJ1-5; 10 nucleotides align to TRBD1. This CDR3 comprises 15 residues. The V gene end was trimmed by 4 bases and the J gene end by 6 bases; junction bases not matched to a gene: 6. Germline assignment: CDR1 MNHNS and CDR2 SASEGT. The CDR3 sequence: CASSVTGTGVQPQHF. The CDR3 bases are TGTGCCAGCAGTGTAACCGGGACAGGGGTTCAGCCCCAGCATTTT.

The chain is built from TRBV25-1 and TRBJ2-3; TRBD2 is a possible D gene (5 bases). CDR3 length: 17 residues. The V end lost 2 bases, the J end lost 5 bases, and 20 bases lay between the germline ends. Germline V lookup: CDR1 MGHDK, CDR2 SYGVNS. CDR3 region: CASSEALAPGGGDTQYF. DNA of the CDR3: TGTGCCAGCAGTGAAGCATTGGCCCCCGGAGGTGGAGATACGCAGTATTTT. The full variable domain, in which reference TRBV25-1 and TRBJ2-3 provide the parts outside the CDR3, is EADIYQTPRYLVIGTGKKITLECSQTMGHDKMYWYQQDPGMELHLIHYSYGVNSTEKGDLSSESTVSRIRTEHFPLTLESARPSHTSQYLCASSEALAPGGGDTQYFGPGTRLTVL.

This CDR3 reads CASSLEGGPGNQPQHF. The CDR3 DNA follows: TGTGCCAGCAGCTTAGAGGGCGGGCCGGGCAATCAGCCCCAGCATTTT. The chain employs TRBV7-8 and TRBJ1-5; no firm D call. CDR3 size: 16 residues. Between the trimmed V and J ends, which lost 1 base and 2 bases, there was a span of 12 bases. Germline V lookup: CDR1 SGHVS, CDR2 FQNEAQ.

This chain connects TRBV5-1 to TRBJ2-3, with 8 positions matching TRBD1. In germline, CDR1 is SGHRS, CDR2 YFSETQ. V lost 6 bases to trimming and J lost 3 bases; unmatched junction nucleotides: 6. The CDR3 runs to 14 residues. The DNA for the CDR3 is TGCGCCAGCACCACAGGGGGAGAAACAGATACGCAGTATTTT. Translation gives CASTTGGETDTQYF. Complete variable domain (other parts from reference TRBV5-1 and TRBJ2-3): KAGVTQTPRYLIKTRGQQVTLSCSPISGHRSVSWYQQTPGQGLQFLFEYFSETQRNKGNFPGRFSGRQFSNSRSEMNVSTLELGDSALYLCASTTGGETDTQYFGPGTRLTVL.

The J gene is TRBJ1-1, the V gene TRBV27; D is perhaps TRBD1 (5 bases). Trimming took 2 bases from V and 4 from J, leaving 11 bases between them. CDR1 and CDR2 from the germline V gene are MNHEY and SMNVEV (reference sequence). This CDR3 comprises 14 residues. The chain's CDR3 is CASSLGGLGTEAFF. Here the CDR3 DNA reads TGTGCCAGCAGTTTAGGGGGGTTAGGCACTGAAGCTTTCTTT.

This clone was counted between two and nine times. V and J are TRBV18 and TRBJ2-1, with 7 bases fitting TRBD2. Germline values: CDR1 KGHSH, CDR2 LQKENI. The CDR3 is 15 amino acids. The V gene end was trimmed by 5 bases and the J gene end by 9 bases; junction bases not matched to a gene: 13. The CDR3 reads CASSSSGPLGSEQFF. CDR3 coding DNA: TGTGCCAGCTCATCTAGCGGTCCCCTAGGCAGTGAGCAGTTCTTC.

The chain couples TRBV30 to TRBJ2-5; TRBD1 is a possible D gene (6 bases). The length of the CDR3 is 13 residues. The V gene lost 3 bases and the J gene lost 4 bases, with 12 bases spanning the gap. Germline V CDR1 and CDR2: GTSNPN, SVGIG (reference sequence). The CDR3 bases are TGTGCCTGGAGCCCCAGGGGAAGAGAGACCCAGTACTTC. The encoded protein is CAWSPRGRETQYF.

The chain has TRBV5-1 and TRBJ2-1; no clear D. The length of the CDR3 is 15 residues. The germline V gene encodes CDR1 SGHRS and CDR2 YFSETQ. V shed 4 bases and J shed 0 bases, with 11 bases lying between them. This chain's CDR3 is CASSPSGSSYNEQFF. The DNA for the CDR3 is TGCGCCAGCAGCCCAAGTGGTAGCTCCTACAATGAGCAGTTCTTC.

The chain recombines TRBV20-1 with TRBJ1-1; D not certain. V lost 5 bases and J lost 10, with 14 bases in between. The CDR3 has 11 amino acids. Germline V gene sequence: CDR1 DFQATT, CDR2 SNEGSKA (reference sequence). The CDR3 here is CSAQREVLAFF. As DNA, the CDR3 is TGCAGTGCTCAGCGCGAGGTATTAGCTTTCTTT.

The chain joins TRBV5-4 to TRBJ2-3, with 10 positions matching TRBD2. The V and J ends lost 3 bases and 6 bases, in that order; junction bases with no gene match: 7. Germline CDR1 SGHNT, CDR2 YYREEE (reference sequence). This CDR3 is 15 amino acids long. The CDR3 bases are TGTGCCAGCAGCTCAAGCGGGGGGGCGGGTGATACGCAGTATTTT. It translates to CASSSSGGAGDTQYF.

This clone has only a few counts. This chain connects TRBV10-3 to TRBJ2-2, with TRBD1 matching over 8 bases. The V and J ends lost 4 bases and 1 base, in that order; junction bases with no gene match: 2. The CDR3 is 15 residues long. The germline V gene encodes CDR1 ENHRY and CDR2 SYGVKD. The CDR3 region is CAISVDRGNTGELFF. CDR3 DNA sequence: TGTGCCATCAGTGTTGACAGGGGGAACACCGGGGAGCTGTTTTTT.

This sequence joins TRBV9 and TRBJ1-1, with 8 bases lining up with TRBD1. The trim removed 0 bases at V and 9 bases at J, leaving 7 bases unmatched. The germline V gene has CDR1 SGDLS and CDR2 YYNGEE. The CDR3 runs 14 residues. The CDR3 loop is CASSVVPQGAKAFF. CDR3 nucleotides: TGTGCCAGCAGCGTAGTCCCCCAGGGGGCAAAAGCTTTCTTT.

This sequence joins TRBV12-5 and TRBJ1-4, with TRBD1 as a possible D gene (6 bases). Germline-derived CDR1 and CDR2 are LGHNT and FRNRAP. Trimming removed 5 bases from V and 0 bases from J, with 13 bases in between. This CDR3 spans 16 amino acids. CDR3 in DNA: TGTGCTAGTGGTACCGGACAGACTGCAACTAATGAAAAACTGTTTTTT. As protein: CASGTGQTATNEKLFF.

The sample holds a few counts of this clone. V and J are TRBV5-6 and TRBJ2-7, with TRBD2 matching over 8 bases. The CDR3 length is 13 residues. The germline V gene encodes CDR1 SGHDT and CDR2 YYEEEE. V lost 3 bases and J lost 5; bases outside the gene matches: 4. The CDR3 DNA follows: TGTGCCAGCAGCTGGACTAGCAGCGACGAGCAGTACTTC. Protein: CASSWTSSDEQYF.

The chain links TRBV29-1 to TRBJ2-3; maybe TRBD1 (5 bases). This CDR3 comprises 14 residues. Trimming left V 6 bases short and J 0 bases short, with 13 bases between. From germline, CDR1 is SQVTM and CDR2 ANQGSEA. DNA of the CDR3: TGCAGCGTCGCAGAAGGACAAAGCACAGATACGCAGTATTTT. This translates into CSVAEGQSTDTQYF.

This chain links TRBV28 with TRBJ1-2, with D perhaps TRBD1 (5 bases). V gave up 6 bases and J gave up 2 bases, with 7 bases separating them. Germline lookup yields CDR1 MDHEN and CDR2 SYDVKM. There are 12 residues in the CDR3. CDR3 DNA sequence: TGTGCCAGCAGGGGGCAGAACTATGGCTACACCTTC. Amino acid sequence: CASRGQNYGYTF.

This chain uses TRBV5-1 with TRBJ2-2; no clear D gene. V was cut by 7 bases and J by 1 base, with 11 bases left in between. This CDR3 contains 14 residues. Germline lookup yields CDR1 SGHRS and CDR2 YFSETQ. This chain's CDR3 is CASAETENTGELFF. The CDR3 bases are TGCGCCAGCGCAGAAACAGAGAACACCGGGGAGCTGTTTTTT.

This chain joins TRBV28 and TRBJ2-5; 13 bases line up with TRBD2. Trimming removed 1 base from V and 1 base from J; junction bases left unmatched: 3. This CDR3 is built from 17 residues. Germline V gives CDR1 MDHEN, CDR2 SYDVKM. Written as DNA, the CDR3 is TGTGCCAGCAGTTTATCGGGACTAGCGGGGCTCCAAGAGACCCAGTACTTC. Its translation: CASSLSGLAGLQETQYF.

V is TRBV21-1 and J is TRBJ1-3; the table's D call, TRBD1, has no DNA check behind it. TRBV21-1 constitutes a pseudogene. The CDR3 spans 18 residues. Here the CDR3 DNA reads TGTGCCAGCAGCAAAAGAAATTCAGGTATATGTTCTGGAAACACCATATATTTT. Residues: CASSKRNSGICSGNTIYF.

This chain connects TRBV9 to TRBJ2-3, with 10 bases lining up with TRBD1. Trimming cost V 4 bases and J 6 bases; bases outside gene matches: 8. The germline V gene has CDR1 SGDLS and CDR2 YYNGEE. The CDR3 totals 15 residues. The DNA of the CDR3 is TGTGCCAGCAGCCCCGGACAGGGGGGGGAGGATACGCAGTATTTT. Amino acid sequence: CASSPGQGGEDTQYF.

The chain has TRBV6-1 and TRBJ1-6; 8 nucleotides match TRBD1. CDR1 is MNHNS and CDR2 is SASEGT in the germline V gene. The V gene end was trimmed by 4 bases and the J gene end by 10 bases; junction bases not matched to a gene: 9. The CDR3 runs 15 residues. This CDR3 is CASSVGQAIGSPLHF. The DNA for the CDR3 is TGTGCCAGCAGTGTGGGACAGGCCATTGGATCACCCCTCCACTTT.

The rearrangement links TRBV27 to TRBJ2-7; possibly TRBD1 for D (7 bases). V was shortened by 6 bases and J by 5 bases, with 14 bases between the two germline ends. The CDR3 is 13 amino acids. In germline, CDR1 is MNHEY, CDR2 SMNVEV (reference sequence). Written as DNA, the CDR3 is TGTGCCAGCAGGCAGGGGGGTTCGCACGAGCAGTACTTC. This codes for CASRQGGSHEQYF.

The chain employs TRBV5-1 and TRBJ2-3, with D tentatively TRBD1 (7 bases). CDR1 is SGHRS, CDR2 YFSETQ, per germline. The V and J ends lost 6 bases and 2 bases respectively, with 22 bases between them. CDR3 length equals 17 residues. This CDR3 reads CASTPLFQGDFTDTQYF. The CDR3 DNA is TGCGCCAGCACCCCTCTCTTTCAGGGGGACTTCACAGATACGCAGTATTTT. Drawing the rest from reference TRBV5-1 and TRBJ2-3, the complete variable domain is KAGVTQTPRYLIKTRGQQVTLSCSPISGHRSVSWYQQTPGQGLQFLFEYFSETQRNKGNFPGRFSGRQFSNSRSEMNVSTLELGDSALYLCASTPLFQGDFTDTQYFGPGTRLTVL.

The rearrangement joins TRBV5-6 to TRBJ2-1; TRBD1 aligns across 8 bases. Germline V lookup: CDR1 SGHDT, CDR2 YYEEEE. The CDR3 sequence is 15 residues long. With V trimmed by 4 bases and J by 6 bases, 9 bases remained unmatched. The CDR3, as DNA: TGTGCCAGCAGCCCTCAGACAGGGGAAGGCAATGAGCAGTTCTTC. Protein product: CASSPQTGEGNEQFF.

This chain links TRBV7-9 with TRBJ1-2; TRBD1 matches 8 bases. V trimming: 5 bases; J trimming: 6 bases; junction bases outside the gene matches: 5. From germline, CDR1 is SEHNR and CDR2 FQNEAQ (reference sequence). The CDR3 is made up of 13 amino acids. The CDR3 DNA sequence: TGTGCCAGCAGCCTGGACAGGGTCCATGGCTACACCTTC. Translated: CASSLDRVHGYTF.

The sample holds a few counts of this clone. This specimen includes other DNA sequences encoding the same CDR3. The V and J genes are TRBV18 and TRBJ2-1, with 12 bases fitting TRBD2. V dropped 3 bases and J dropped 4; count of bases not matched to a gene: 1. From germline, CDR1 is KGHSH and CDR2 LQKENI. The CDR3 runs to 15 residues. CDR3 region: CASSPGTSGYNEQFF. The CDR3 bases are TGTGCCAGCTCACCCGGGACTAGCGGGTACAATGAGCAGTTCTTC.

Only one count was recorded for this clone. This chain links TRBV7-9 with TRBJ2-1; TRBD1 matches 8 bases. This CDR3 has 15 amino acids. Germline assignment: CDR1 SEHNR and CDR2 FQNEAQ (reference sequence). Trimming cost V 7 bases and J 8 bases; bases outside gene matches: 13. CDR3 DNA sequence: TGTGCCAGCACGAAAGGGCAGGGGGCTGTATATGAGCAGTTCTTC. Protein product: CASTKGQGAVYEQFF.

The chain recombines TRBV2 with TRBJ2-7; possible D gene TRBD2, 7 bases. Germline loops: CDR1 SNHLY, CDR2 FYNNEI. The length of the CDR3 is 13 residues. The germline V and J ends were trimmed by 10 bases and 6 bases, with 19 bases remaining between them. CDR3 nucleotides: TGTGCCACCAAAGGGGGGGTTACGGGCGAGCAGTACTTC. This encodes CATKGGVTGEQYF.